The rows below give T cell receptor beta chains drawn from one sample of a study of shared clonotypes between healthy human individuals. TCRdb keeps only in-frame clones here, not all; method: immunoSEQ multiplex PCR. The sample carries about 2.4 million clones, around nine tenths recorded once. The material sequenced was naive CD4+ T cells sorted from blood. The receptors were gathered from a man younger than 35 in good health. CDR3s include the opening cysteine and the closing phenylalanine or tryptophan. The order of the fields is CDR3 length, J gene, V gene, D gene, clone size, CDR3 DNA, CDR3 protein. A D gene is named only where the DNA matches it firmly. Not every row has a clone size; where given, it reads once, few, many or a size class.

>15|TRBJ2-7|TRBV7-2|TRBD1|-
TGTGCCAGCAGCCCCCACAGGGGGGCTACCTACGAGCAGTACTTC
CASSPHRGATYEQYF
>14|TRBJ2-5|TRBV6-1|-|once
TGTGCCAGCAGTGAAGGTTGGAGGGTGGGGGCCCAGTACTTC
CASSEGWRVGAQYF
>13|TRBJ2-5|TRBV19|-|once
TGTGCCAGTAGTATAAACAGGCAAGAGACCCAGTACTTC
CASSINRQETQYF
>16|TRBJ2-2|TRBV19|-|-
TGTGCCAGTAGTATTTCTCTTGGCAGTAACACCGGGGAGCTGTTTTTT
CASSISLGSNTGELFF
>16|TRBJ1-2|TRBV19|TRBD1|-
TGTGCCAGTAGTTCAGGGGGACAGGTTTCTAACTATGGCTACACCTTC
CASSSGGQVSNYGYTF
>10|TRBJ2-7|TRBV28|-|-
TGTGCCAGCAGTCCCTACGAGCAGTACTTC
CASSPYEQYF
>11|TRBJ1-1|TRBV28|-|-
TGTGCCAGCAACCGTTACACTGAAGCTTTCTTT
CASNRYTEAFF
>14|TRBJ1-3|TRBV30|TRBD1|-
TGTGCCGTACGACAGGGGACGCCTGGAAACACCATATATTTT
CAVRQGTPGNTIYF
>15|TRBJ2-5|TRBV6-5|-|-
TGTGCCAGCAGTCCTTTACAGGGTTACGGCGAGACCCAGTACTTC
CASSPLQGYGETQYF
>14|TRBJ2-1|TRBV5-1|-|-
TGCGCCAGCAACCCAGGGTTCGCCTACAATGAGCAGTTCTTC
CASNPGFAYNEQFF
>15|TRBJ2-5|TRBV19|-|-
TGTGCCAGTACGGGAAGGGTGGCAAGCCGAGAGACCCAGTACTTC
CASTGRVASRETQYF
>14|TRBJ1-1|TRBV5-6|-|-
TGTGCCAGCACCTTGATACAGAAGAACACTGAAGCTTTCTTT
CASTLIQKNTEAFF
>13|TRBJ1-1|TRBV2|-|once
TGTGCCAGCGGGGTACAGGTGGGGACTGAAGCTTTCTTT
CASGVQVGTEAFF
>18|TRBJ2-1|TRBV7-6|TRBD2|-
TGTGCCAGCAGCTCGGGACTAGCGGGAGCCGGCTCCTACAATGAGCAGTTCTTC
CASSSGLAGAGSYNEQFF
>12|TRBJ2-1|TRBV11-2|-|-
TGTGCCGGGGGGAGGACCTACAATGAGCAGTTCTTC
CAGGRTYNEQFF
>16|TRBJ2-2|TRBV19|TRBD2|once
TGTGCCAGTAGTAGGACTAGCGGGAGCACCACCGGGGAGCTGTTTTTT
CASSRTSGSTTGELFF